Listed below are T cell receptor beta chains from one sample, sequenced in a study of T cells after yellow fever vaccination. A single record per CDR3 protein comes from TCRdb applying MiXCR to the 5' RACE reads. The sample has just under 600,000 distinct CDR3 sequences; about 13% are singletons. This sample comprised PBMCs, obtained on the day of the yellow fever booster vaccination. These receptors were taken from a man younger than 40 who received the YFV17D yellow fever vaccine. Both conserved end residues are part of each CDR3. Each record gives: clone size, J gene, V gene, D gene, CDR3 DNA, CDR3 protein. The D gene is left open where the match is weak. Clone size is not always given. Where it is, it says once, few, many or a class for expanded clones.

- TRBJ2-5 TRBV21-1 - TGTGCCAGCAGCAAAAAGGACAGGGACGGCGAGACCCAGTACTTC CASSKKDRDGETQYF
few TRBJ2-5 TRBV20-1 TRBD2 TGCAGTGCTGAACTAGCGGTCCAAGAGACCCAGTACTTC CSAELAVQETQYF
few TRBJ1-2 TRBV7-9 - TGTGCCAGCAGCTTATGGGACCGCAATAACTATGGCTACACCTTC CASSLWDRNNYGYTF
few TRBJ2-1 TRBV24-1 TRBD2 TGTGCCACCTCAGCGGGAGGATGGAGCAATGAGCAGTTCTTC CATSAGGWSNEQFF
- TRBJ2-5 TRBV20-1 - TGCAGTGCCCCGGACCGCTGGGAGACCCAGTACTTC CSAPDRWETQYF
- TRBJ1-1 TRBV20-1 - TGCAGTGCGTTTCTTAATTCGGTCAGTGCTTTCTTT CSAFLNSVSAFF
- TRBJ2-7 TRBV5-1 - TGCGCCAGCAGCTTGGGAGCGGTTTTCGAGCAGTACTTC CASSLGAVFEQYF
- TRBJ1-2 TRBV3-1 - TGTGCCAGCAGCTATAATCAGGGGCCGTTAAACTATGGCTACACCTTC CASSYNQGPLNYGYTF
few TRBJ2-1 TRBV7-2 TRBD2 TGTGCCAGCAGCTTAGTCGCGGGAGGGACCTACAATGAGCAGTTCTTC CASSLVAGGTYNEQFF
few TRBJ2-2 TRBV12-3/TRBV12-4 - TGTGCCAGCAGCATTCATATTAGTCGGGAGCTGTTTTTT CASSIHISRELFF
- TRBJ2-5 TRBV6-5 TRBD1 TGTGCCAGCAGTTATGATCGCAGGGGGCAGACCCAGTACTTC CASSYDRRGQTQYF
few TRBJ1-4 TRBV3-1 - TGTGCCAGCAGCCTCGGGGCTTTGGAAAAACTGTTTTTT CASSLGALEKLFF
- TRBJ2-6 TRBV21-1 - TGTGCCAGCAGCAAAGGATTTCGGAATTCTGGGGCCAACGTCCTGACTTTC CASSKGFRNSGANVLTF
- TRBJ2-2 TRBV5-1 TRBD1 TGCGCCAGCAGCGCGGACAGGGAGTACACCGGGGAGCTGTTTTTT CASSADREYTGELFF
- TRBJ2-3 TRBV5-6 - TGTGCCAGCAGGTTCCAAAGCACAGATACGCAGTATTTT CASRFQSTDTQYF
once TRBJ2-7 TRBV7-2 - TGTGCCAGCAGCGTCGGACTCGAGTTGAGCGAGCAGTACTTC CASSVGLELSEQYF
- TRBJ2-3 TRBV12-3/TRBV12-4 TRBD2 TGTGCCAGCAGTTTGGGAGGGGCCTTAGATACGCAGTATTTT CASSLGGALDTQYF
few TRBJ2-1 TRBV9 - TGTGCCAGCAGCCCCGGACTGACCTCCTACAATGAGCAGTTCTTC CASSPGLTSYNEQFF
- TRBJ2-6 TRBV18 - TGTGCCAGCTCACCCTCGGGCGGGGCCAACGTCCTGACTTTC CASSPSGGANVLTF
many TRBJ2-1 TRBV6-2/TRBV6-3 - TGTGCCAGCAGTTCCCCGGGACTCCGGGCCTCCTACAATGAGCAGTTCTTC CASSSPGLRASYNEQFF
many TRBJ1-6 TRBV5-1 - TGCGCCAGCAGCCCCGGGGCGAGGGCTTCACCCCTCCACTTT CASSPGARASPLHF
- TRBJ1-5 TRBV28 TRBD1 TGTGCCAGCAGTCAACGGGGACAGGGGAATCAGCCCCAGCATTTT CASSQRGQGNQPQHF
- TRBJ2-1 TRBV29-1 - TGCAGCGTTCCCTTTGGGCAGTTCTTC CSVPFGQFF
- TRBJ2-7 TRBV27 - TGTGCCAGCAGTTTATCAGCCCAAAAGATGGGCGAGCAGTACTTC CASSLSAQKMGEQYF